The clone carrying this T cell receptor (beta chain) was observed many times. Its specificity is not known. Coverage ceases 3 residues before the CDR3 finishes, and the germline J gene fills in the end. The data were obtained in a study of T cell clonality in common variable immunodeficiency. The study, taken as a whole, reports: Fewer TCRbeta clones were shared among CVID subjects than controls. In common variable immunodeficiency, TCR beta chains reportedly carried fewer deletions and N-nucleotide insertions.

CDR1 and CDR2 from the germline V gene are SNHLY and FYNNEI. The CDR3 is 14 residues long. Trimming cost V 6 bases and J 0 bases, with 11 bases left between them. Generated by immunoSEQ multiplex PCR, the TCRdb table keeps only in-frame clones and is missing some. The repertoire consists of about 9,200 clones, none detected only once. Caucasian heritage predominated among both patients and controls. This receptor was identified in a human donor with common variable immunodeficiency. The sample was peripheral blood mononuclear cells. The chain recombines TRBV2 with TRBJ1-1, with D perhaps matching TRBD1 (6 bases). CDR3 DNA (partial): TGTGCCAGCAGCCCTGACAGGTTGAACACTGAA. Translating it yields CASSPDRLNTE. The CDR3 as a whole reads CASSPDRLNTEAFF.